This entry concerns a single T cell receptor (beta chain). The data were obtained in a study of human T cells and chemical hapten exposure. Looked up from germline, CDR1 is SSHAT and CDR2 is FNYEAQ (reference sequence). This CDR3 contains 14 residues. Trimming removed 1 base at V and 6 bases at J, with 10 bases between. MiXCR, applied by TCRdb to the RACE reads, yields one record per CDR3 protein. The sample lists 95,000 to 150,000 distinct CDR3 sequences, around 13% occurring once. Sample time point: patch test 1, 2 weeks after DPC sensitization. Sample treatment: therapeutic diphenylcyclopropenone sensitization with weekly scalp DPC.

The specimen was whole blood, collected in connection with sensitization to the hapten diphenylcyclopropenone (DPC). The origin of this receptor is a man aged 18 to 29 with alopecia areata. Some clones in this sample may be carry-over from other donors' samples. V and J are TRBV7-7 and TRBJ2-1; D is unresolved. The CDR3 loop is CASSLVAGRNEQFF. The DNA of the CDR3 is TGTGCCAGCAGCTTAGTGGCCGGACGCAATGAGCAGTTCTTC.